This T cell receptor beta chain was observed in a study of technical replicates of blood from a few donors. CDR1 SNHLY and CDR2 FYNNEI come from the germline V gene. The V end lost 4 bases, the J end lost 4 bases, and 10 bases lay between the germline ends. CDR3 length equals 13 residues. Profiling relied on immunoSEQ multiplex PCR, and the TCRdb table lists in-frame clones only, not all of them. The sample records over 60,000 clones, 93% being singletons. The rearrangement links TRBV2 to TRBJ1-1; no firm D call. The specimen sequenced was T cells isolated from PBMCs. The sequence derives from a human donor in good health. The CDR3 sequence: CASSGLAGTEAFF. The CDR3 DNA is TGTGCCAGCAGTGGACTCGCTGGCACTGAAGCTTTCTTT.